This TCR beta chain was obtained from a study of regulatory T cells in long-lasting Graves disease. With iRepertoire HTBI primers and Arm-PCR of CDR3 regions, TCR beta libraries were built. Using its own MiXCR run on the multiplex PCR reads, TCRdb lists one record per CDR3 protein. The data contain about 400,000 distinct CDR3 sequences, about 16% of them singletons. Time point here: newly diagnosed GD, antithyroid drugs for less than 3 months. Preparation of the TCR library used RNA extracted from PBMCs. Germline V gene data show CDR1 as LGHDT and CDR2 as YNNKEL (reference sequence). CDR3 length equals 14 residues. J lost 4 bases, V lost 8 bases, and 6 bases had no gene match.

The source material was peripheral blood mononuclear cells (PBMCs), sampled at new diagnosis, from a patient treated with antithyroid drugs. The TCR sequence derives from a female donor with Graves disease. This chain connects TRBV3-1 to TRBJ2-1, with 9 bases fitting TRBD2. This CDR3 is CASRAGGFYNEQFF. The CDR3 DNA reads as TGTGCCAGCCGAGCGGGGGGATTTTACAATGAGCAGTTCTTC.